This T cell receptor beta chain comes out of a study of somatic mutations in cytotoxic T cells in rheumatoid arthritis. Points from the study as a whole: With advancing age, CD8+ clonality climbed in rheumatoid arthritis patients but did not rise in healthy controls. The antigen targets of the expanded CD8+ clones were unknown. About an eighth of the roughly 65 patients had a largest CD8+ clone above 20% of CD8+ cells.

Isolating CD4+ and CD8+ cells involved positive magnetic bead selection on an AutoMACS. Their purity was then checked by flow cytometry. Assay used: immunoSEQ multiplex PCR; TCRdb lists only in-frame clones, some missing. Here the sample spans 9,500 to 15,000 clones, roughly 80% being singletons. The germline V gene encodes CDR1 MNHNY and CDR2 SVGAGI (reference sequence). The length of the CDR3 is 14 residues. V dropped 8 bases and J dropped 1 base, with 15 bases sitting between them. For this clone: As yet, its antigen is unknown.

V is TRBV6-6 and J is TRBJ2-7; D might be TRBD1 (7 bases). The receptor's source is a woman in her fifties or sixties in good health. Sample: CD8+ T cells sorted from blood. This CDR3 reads CASAAGTESYEQYF. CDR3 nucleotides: TGTGCCAGCGCTGCGGGGACAGAATCCTACGAGCAGTACTTC.